This note documents a single T cell receptor beta chain sequence. Its cognate antigen is unknown. This entry belongs to a study of T-cell memory formation after mild COVID-19. The overall study: TCR clusters were largely donor specific. Findings and limits, study-wide: Proof of SARS-CoV-2 specificity was absent for the second-wave clones that crested on day 37.

5'RACE with constant-segment primers yielded barcoded, UMI-tagged TCR alpha and TCR beta cDNA libraries. TCRdb re-called the 5' RACE reads through MiXCR, storing one row per CDR3 protein. The sample contains roughly 600,000 distinct CDR3 sequences, under 20% of which appear only once. The specimen was PBMCs or a T cell subset sorted from them (not recorded which). This sequence was found in an adult woman who had mild COVID-19 (a few samples of this study predate the infection). Cell type and time point are not known.

The CDR3 here is CASSRGGIETQYF. CDR3 in DNA: TGTGCCAGCAGTCGGGGAGGTATAGAGACCCAGTACTTC. The chain carries TRBV25-1 and TRBJ2-5; weak D call: TRBD2 (6 bases). The V and J ends lost 5 bases and 4 bases respectively, with 11 bases between them. Germline V lookup: CDR1 MGHDK, CDR2 SYGVNS. This CDR3 spans 13 amino acids.